This paragraph covers one T cell receptor beta chain sequence. Its target is unknown. This sample is part of a study of cytomegalovirus exposure and HLA in healthy donors. Regarding the study as a whole: A later analysis linked some 17,000 TCR beta sequences to HLA alleles at 0.05 false discovery rate. Presence/absence analyses supposed approximately even sequencing depth among donors.

With 60 Vbeta and 13 Jbeta primers, the PCR was carried out. Only in-frame clones appear in the TCRdb table, and some are missing; sequencing was by immunoSEQ multiplex PCR. The table has about 120,000 clones, roughly 69% seen once. The CDR3 is 16 amino acids. V was clipped by 4 bases and J by 0 bases, with 14 bases between them. CDR1 is MNHEY, CDR2 SVGAGI, per germline. This clonotype was obtained from a woman aged 40 to 50 in good health and CMV-seropositive. Material for sequencing was PBMCs. This chain joins TRBV6-5 and TRBJ2-3, with D uncertain. The CDR3 loop is CASSSLLGLSTDTQYF. The CDR3 nucleotides read TGTGCCAGCAGTTCCCTCCTGGGCCTCAGCACAGATACGCAGTATTTT.